These 24 T cell receptor beta chains share one sample of origin, sequenced in a study of Ad26.COV2.S vaccination and SARS-CoV-2 variants. Treatment: 19 received Ad26.COV2.S at low or high dose, single or two shots; several received placebo; per-sample allocation not given. Sampling happened 63 days after the first vaccine or placebo injection. Clones were read by immunoSEQ multiplex PCR, and TCRdb kept only the in-frame ones, dropping some. The data show 200,000 to 250,000 clones, with more than 75% seen just once and around 10% held by the top ten. This sample comprised peripheral blood, obtained in a trial of Ad26.COV2.S vaccine versus placebo. The receptor set was obtained from a person between 18 and 59 years old who received the Ad26.COV2.S COVID-19 vaccine or a placebo.

V is TRBV19 and J is TRBJ1-1, with TRBD1 matching 9 bases. CDR1 and CDR2 (germline): LNHDA, SQIVND (reference sequence). Unmatched junction bases numbered 9, after V lost 8 bases and J lost 5 bases. The CDR3 totals 14 residues. The CDR3 spells CASCTGGWITEAFF. The CDR3 DNA follows: TGTGCCAGTTGTACAGGGGGCTGGATTACTGAAGCTTTCTTT.

This rearrangement joins TRBV5-1 to TRBJ1-2; D perhaps matches TRBD1 (6 bases). The CDR3 is made up of 13 amino acids. Germline V CDR1 and CDR2: SGHRS, YFSETQ. V dropped 3 bases and J dropped 3 bases, with 9 bases sitting between them. Written as DNA, the CDR3 is TGCGCCAGCAGCTCGGGGGCCCACTATGGCTACACCTTC. Translation gives CASSSGAHYGYTF.

The chain couples TRBV9 to TRBJ1-1; the match to TRBD1 covers 8 bases. This CDR3 has 14 residues. The V segment lost 2 bases and the J segment 4 bases; nucleotides outside the gene matches: 4. In germline, CDR1 is SGDLS, CDR2 YYNGEE. DNA of the CDR3: TGTGCCAGCAGCGTTACCACAGGGGGCACTGAAGCTTTCTTT. Translation: CASSVTTGGTEAFF.

The DNA for the CDR3 is TGTGCCTGGAGCGAGGGACAGGCGCATAGCAATCAGCCCCAGCATTTT. It specifies CAWSEGQAHSNQPQHF. The chain employs TRBV30 and TRBJ1-5, with TRBD1 identical over 8 bases. This CDR3 is built from 16 residues. Looked up from germline, CDR1 is GTSNPN and CDR2 is SVGIG (reference sequence). The V segment lost 3 bases and the J segment 0 bases; nucleotides outside the gene matches: 7. Combining the CDR3 with reference TRBV30 and TRBJ1-5 gives the whole variable domain SQTIHQWPATLVQPVGSPLSLECTVEGTSNPNLYWYRQAAGRGLQLLFYSVGIGQISSEVPQNLSASRPQDRQFILSSKKLLLSDSGFYLCAWSEGQAHSNQPQHFGDGTRLSIL.

The chain employs TRBV24-1 and TRBJ1-2; D remains ambiguous. The CDR3 is 12 amino acids. Trimming took 8 bases from V and 8 from J, leaving 14 bases between them. Germline V CDR1 and CDR2: KGHDR, SFDVKD. The CDR3 region has the DNA TGTGCCACCACCGATACCATCGGGGGCTACACCTTC. Its translation: CATTDTIGGYTF.

V usage is TRBV10-1 and J usage is TRBJ1-5; no reliable D call. V was pared by 0 bases and J by 9 bases, with 6 bases between. This CDR3 has 12 residues. In germline, CDR1 is WNHNN, CDR2 SYGVQD (reference sequence). CDR3 protein: CASSESTRPQHF. CDR3 sequence (DNA): TGCGCCAGCAGTGAGTCGACGAGGCCCCAGCATTTT.

This sequence joins TRBV28 and TRBJ1-4; no clear D. Trimming stripped 5 bases from V and 3 bases from J, with 13 bases between. The length of the CDR3 is 15 residues. CDR1 is MDHEN, CDR2 SYDVKM, per germline. The CDR3 DNA reads TGTGCCAGCAGTCCTGGGGTACGGGCTAATGAAAAACTGTTTTTT. Protein: CASSPGVRANEKLFF. The full variable domain, completed using reference TRBV28 and TRBJ1-4, is DVKVTQSSRYLVKRTGEKVFLECVQDMDHENMFWYRQDPGLGLRLIYFSYDVKMKEKGDIPEGYSVSREKKERFSLILESASTNQTSMYLCASSPGVRANEKLFFGSGTQLSVL.

This rearrangement joins TRBV5-5 to TRBJ1-1, with D uncertain. The CDR3 consists of 14 residues. Looked up from germline, CDR1 is SGHKS and CDR2 is YYEKEE (reference sequence). V shed 0 bases and J shed 1 base, with 7 bases lying between them. CDR3 DNA sequence: TGTGCCAGCAGCTTGGTGGGCCAGAACACTGAAGCTTTCTTT. Translation: CASSLVGQNTEAFF.

The chain uses TRBV4-3 and TRBJ2-2; D ambiguous. With 3 bases removed from V and 5 bases from J, the gap between germline ends came to 10 bases. This CDR3 has 14 amino acids. The germline CDR1 and CDR2 sequences are LGHNA and YSLEER. CDR3 DNA sequence: TGCGCCAGCAGCCAGCTCGACGGGACCGGGGAGCTGTTTTTT. Translation gives CASSQLDGTGELFF.

The rearrangement uses TRBV19 and TRBJ1-5; D unclear. CDR1 and CDR2 (germline): LNHDA, SQIVND (reference sequence). This CDR3 region has 13 residues. Trimming removed 1 base at V and 7 bases at J, with 8 bases between. CDR3 bases: TGTGCCAGTAGTATAGGGCCACACCAGCCCCAGCATTTT. Protein: CASSIGPHQPQHF.

The genes are TRBV5-1 and TRBJ2-1, with D maybe TRBD1 (5 bases). The germline V gene encodes CDR1 SGHRS and CDR2 YFSETQ. Trimming took 0 bases from V and 3 from J, leaving 7 bases between them. The length of the CDR3 is 14 residues. CDR3 coding DNA: TGCGCCAGCAGCTTGGGACAGAACTACAATGAGCAGTTCTTC. Translated, it gives CASSLGQNYNEQFF.

The gene calls are TRBV19 and TRBJ1-5, with 12 nucleotides matching TRBD1. V trimming: 3 bases; J trimming: 6 bases; junction bases outside the gene matches: 12. The CDR3 is made up of 18 amino acids. Looked up from germline, CDR1 is LNHDA and CDR2 is SQIVND (reference sequence). The CDR3 bases are TGTGCCAGTAGTATCTCGGGTAGGGGACAGGGGGCGTCTCAGCCCCAGCATTTT. Its protein is CASSISGRGQGASQPQHF.

The V gene is TRBV28, the J gene TRBJ2-7; 10 bases agree with TRBD2. The V segment lost 5 bases and the J segment 3 bases; nucleotides outside the gene matches: 7. CDR1 is MDHEN and CDR2 is SYDVKM in the germline V gene. This CDR3 has 15 residues. The CDR3 reads CASSQLAGFLYEQYF. The CDR3 nucleotides read TGTGCCAGCAGTCAACTAGCGGGATTCCTCTACGAGCAGTACTTC.

The chain joins TRBV5-1 to TRBJ1-1; TRBD1 might be the D (5 bases). The germline V gene encodes CDR1 SGHRS and CDR2 YFSETQ. V gave up 3 bases and J gave up 3 bases, with 21 bases separating them. The CDR3 has 17 residues. DNA of the CDR3: TGCGCCAGCAGCTCGGGACCGGGGACTATAGCGGACACTGAAGCTTTCTTT. This encodes CASSSGPGTIADTEAFF.

The rearrangement links TRBV7-2 to TRBJ2-1; 7 bases line up with TRBD1. Trimming cost V 5 bases and J 4 bases; bases outside gene matches: 5. Germline assignment: CDR1 SGHTA and CDR2 FQGNSA. This CDR3 has 14 residues. The CDR3 region is CASSEGQSYNEQFF. CDR3 bases: TGTGCCAGCAGCGAGGGACAGAGTTACAATGAGCAGTTCTTC.

The rearrangement joins TRBV5-6 to TRBJ2-7, with 7 nucleotides matching TRBD1. CDR3 length: 15 amino acids. Germline V lookup: CDR1 SGHDT, CDR2 YYEEEE. V was clipped by 2 bases and J by 4 bases; unmatched bases: 9. The CDR3 bases are TGTGCCAGCAGCTTATCCGGGACAGCTAAGTACGAGCAGTACTTC. Translation: CASSLSGTAKYEQYF. The variable domain in full, completed from reference TRBV5-6 and TRBJ2-7, reads DAGVTQSPTHLIKTRGQQVTLRCSPKSGHDTVSWYQQALGQGPQFIFQYYEEEERQRGNFPDRFSGHQFPNYSSELNVNALLLGDSALYLCASSLSGTAKYEQYFGPGTRLTVT.

This clone has ten or more counts. The chain couples TRBV29-1 to TRBJ2-3; 9 bases are a match to TRBD1. The CDR3 consists of 16 residues. The ends lost 0 bases at V and 3 bases at J; junction bases unmatched: 7. Germline V gene data show CDR1 as SQVTM and CDR2 as ANQGSEA. The CDR3 coding sequence is TGCAGCGTTGAAGATTGGGGAGGACAGGGGACAGATACGCAGTATTTT. It is translated as CSVEDWGGQGTDTQYF.

The chain carries TRBV30 and TRBJ1-2; the D gene is possibly TRBD1 (5 bases). In germline, CDR1 is GTSNPN, CDR2 SVGIG (reference sequence). Trimming left V 4 bases short and J 8 bases short, with 14 bases between. The CDR3 has 12 residues. Written as DNA, the CDR3 is TGTGCCTGGATGGGCGGGGGTGAAGGCTACACCTTC. Its protein product is CAWMGGGEGYTF.

The rearrangement joins TRBV11-3 to TRBJ2-3, with TRBD2 matching 12 bases. The ends lost 1 base at V and 0 bases at J; junction bases unmatched: 5. Germline V gene lookup returns CDR1 SGHNT and CDR2 YENEEA. CDR3 length equals 18 residues. CDR3 in amino acids: CASSLGLAGASSTDTQYF. The CDR3 DNA reads TGTGCCAGCAGCTTAGGACTAGCGGGAGCCTCTAGCACAGATACGCAGTATTTT.

The chain has TRBV30 and TRBJ2-1; D possibly matches TRBD1 or TRBD2 (5 bases each). Germline loops: CDR1 GTSNPN, CDR2 SVGIG (reference sequence). The germline V and J ends were trimmed by 2 bases and 9 bases, with 14 bases remaining between them. The length of the CDR3 is 13 residues. The DNA for the CDR3 is TGTGCCTGGAGTCAACGAATGGGGACTGAGCAGTTCTTC. The encoded protein is CAWSQRMGTEQFF.

The rearrangement joins TRBV30 to TRBJ2-7; TRBD2 matches at 8 bases. This CDR3 comprises 14 residues. J lost 5 bases, V lost 5 bases, and 11 bases had no gene match. CDR1 GTSNPN and CDR2 SVGIG come from the germline V gene (reference sequence). For the CDR3, the DNA is TGTGCCTGGGCAACTGGGCTAGCGGGCCACGAGCAGTACTTC. Translating it yields CAWATGLAGHEQYF.

The chain has TRBV6-5 and TRBJ2-7, with 7 positions matching TRBD1. The CDR3 extends over 12 amino acids. Trimming cost V 7 bases and J 3 bases; bases outside gene matches: 3. Per the germline V gene, CDR1 is MNHEY and CDR2 is SVGAGI. In DNA form, the CDR3 reads TGTGCCAGCACAGGGGACAGCTACGAGCAGTACTTC. It encodes CASTGDSYEQYF.

V usage is TRBV15 and J usage is TRBJ2-2; D gene unclear. Trimming took 3 bases from V and 3 from J, leaving 14 bases between them. The CDR3 extends over 16 amino acids. Germline V gene lookup returns CDR1 LNHNV and CDR2 YYDKDF (reference sequence). The CDR3 spells CATSSRIGSHTGELFF. CDR3 DNA: TGTGCCACCAGCAGTCGTATAGGATCCCACACCGGGGAGCTGTTTTTT.

V usage is TRBV7-3 and J usage is TRBJ2-2, with 9 bases aligning to TRBD1. Germline loops: CDR1 SGHTA, CDR2 FQGTGA. V lost 5 bases and J lost 3; bases outside the gene matches: 4. This CDR3 region has 15 residues. The CDR3 DNA reads TGTGCCAGCAGCCCACGACAGGGGGACACCGGGGAGCTGTTTTTT. It translates to CASSPRQGDTGELFF.